The entry that follows covers one T cell receptor beta chain sequence. As the template, RNA transcripts were used to amplify TCR beta CDR3 regions. Second-round multiplex PCR came after a first-round RT-PCR that employed HTBI primers. TCRdb reanalysed the multiplex PCR reads using MiXCR and keeps one entry per CDR3 protein. The sample carries 740,000 or so distinct CDR3 sequences, 40% recorded once. This sample was taken from a study of Graves' ophthalmopathy and Graves' hyperthyroidism. The V gene lost 10 bases and the J gene lost 0 bases, with 12 bases spanning the gap. The CDR3 sequence is 13 residues long. The germline gives CDR1 ENHRY, CDR2 SYGVKD.

V is TRBV10-3 and J is TRBJ1-2, with unresolved D. Input material: peripheral blood. The clonotype comes from an adult man with Graves' ophthalmopathy. This chain's CDR3 is CATSMPPNYGYTF. The DNA of the CDR3 is TGTGCCACCTCGATGCCTCCTAACTATGGCTACACCTTC.